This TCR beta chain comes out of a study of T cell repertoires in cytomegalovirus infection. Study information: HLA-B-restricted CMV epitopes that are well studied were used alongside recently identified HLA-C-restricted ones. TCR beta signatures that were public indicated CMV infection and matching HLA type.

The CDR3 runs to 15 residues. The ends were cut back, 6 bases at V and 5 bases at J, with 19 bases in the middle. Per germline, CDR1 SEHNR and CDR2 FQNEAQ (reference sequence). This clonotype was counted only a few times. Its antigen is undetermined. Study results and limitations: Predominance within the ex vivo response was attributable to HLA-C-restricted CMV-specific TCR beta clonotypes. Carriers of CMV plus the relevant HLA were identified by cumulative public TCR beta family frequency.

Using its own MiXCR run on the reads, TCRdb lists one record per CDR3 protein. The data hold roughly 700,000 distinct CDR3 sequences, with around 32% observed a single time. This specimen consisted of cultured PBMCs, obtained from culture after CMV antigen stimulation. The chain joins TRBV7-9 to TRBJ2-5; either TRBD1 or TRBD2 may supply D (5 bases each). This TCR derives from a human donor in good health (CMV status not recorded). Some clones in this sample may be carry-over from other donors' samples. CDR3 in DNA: TGTGCCAGCAGTCATACCGGGGCTCGCGTGGAGACCCAGTACTTC. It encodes CASSHTGARVETQYF.